These T cell receptor beta chains were read from a single sample in a study of blood T cell repertoires in COVID-19. Sequenced by immunoSEQ multiplex PCR; TCRdb stores in-frame clones only, minus some. This table holds 120,000 or so clones, 69% found once. The sequenced sample was peripheral blood. All receptors derive from a woman between 70 and 85 years old with acute or convalescent COVID-19. CDR3s include the opening cysteine and the closing phenylalanine or tryptophan. A D gene is named only where the DNA matches it firmly. Clone size is shown for a subset of rows, as once, few, many or a class of expanded clone.

>TRBJ2-7|TRBD2|TRBV5-1|-
TGCGCCAGCAGCCGGGGGACTAGCAACGAGCAGTACTTC
CASSRGTSNEQYF
>TRBJ1-5|-|TRBV6-2/TRBV6-3|-
TGTGCCAGCAGCCCCGACAGGCCGCCCAATCAGCCCCAGCATTTT
CASSPDRPPNQPQHF
>TRBJ2-2|TRBD1|TRBV7-7|-
TGTGCCAGCAGCTCCCGACAGGGGGCCGGGGAGCTGTTTTTT
CASSSRQGAGELFF
>TRBJ2-7|-|TRBV18|once
TGTGCCAGCTCACCACCGAACGGCTACGAGCAGTACTTC
CASSPPNGYEQYF
>TRBJ2-1|TRBD1|TRBV28|-
TGTGCCAGCAGCAAGGACAGGGGGCCATACAATGAGCAGTTCTTC
CASSKDRGPYNEQFF
>TRBJ1-3|TRBD1|TRBV3-1/TRBV3-2|-
TGTGCCAGCAGCCAAAGCGAGATAAGGACAGGTGATGGAAACACCATATATTTT
CASSQSEIRTGDGNTIYF
>TRBJ2-6|-|TRBV7-9|-
TGTGCCAGCAGCTTAACAGGGAGTTACTCTGGGGCCAACGTCCTGACTTTC
CASSLTGSYSGANVLTF
>TRBJ2-7|-|TRBV7-2|-
TGTGCCAGCAGTTATGCGGGTCGGGGGGAGCAGTACTTC
CASSYAGRGEQYF
>TRBJ2-5|TRBD2|TRBV7-8|-
TGTGCCAGCGGCACGGCGGGGGGGCCCCAAGAGACCCAGTACTTC
CASGTAGGPQETQYF
>TRBJ2-3|TRBD1|TRBV27|-
TGTGCCAGCAGCGGACAGGGACAAGATACGCAGTATTTT
CASSGQGQDTQYF
>TRBJ2-1|TRBD2|TRBV28|once
TGTGCCAGCAGTTTACCCGGACTAGCGAGGGAGCAGTTCTTC
CASSLPGLAREQFF
>TRBJ1-1|-|TRBV27|-
TGTGCCAGCAGAGAGACCCTGAATCAGGGTGAAGCTTTCTTT
CASRETLNQGEAFF
>TRBJ2-1|-|TRBV25-1|once
TGTGCCAGCAGTGAATCCCGGACTAACGGATTGGAGCAGTTCTTC
CASSESRTNGLEQFF
>TRBJ1-4|-|TRBV7-6|many
TGTGCCAGCAGCTTAGAATCACCGGGGATTGCTAATGAAAAACTGTTTTTT
CASSLESPGIANEKLFF
>TRBJ2-3|-|TRBV5-6|-
TGTGCCAGCAGCCCGACGGGGATAAGCACAGATACGCAGTATTTT
CASSPTGISTDTQYF
>TRBJ2-3|TRBD2|TRBV5-1|-
TGCGCCAGCAGCTTGGCCGTGTCTAGCGGTGATACGCAGTATTTT
CASSLAVSSGDTQYF
>TRBJ2-1|TRBD1|TRBV24-1|-
TGTGCCACCAGACTCCGGGACAGGGGGCCGGATGAGCAGTTCTTC
CATRLRDRGPDEQFF
>TRBJ1-3|TRBD1|TRBV6-1|once
TGTGCCAGCAGATTACAGGGGACAAAGGGAAACACCATATATTTT
CASRLQGTKGNTIYF
>TRBJ2-3|TRBD2|TRBV4-2|-
TGTGCCAGCAGCCAAGTCCCAGTGGGAGGGGTGGGGGATACGCAGTATTTT
CASSQVPVGGVGDTQYF
>TRBJ1-2|TRBD1|TRBV25-1|once
TGTGCCAGCAGTGGGTTGACAGGGGGCAACTATGGCTACACCTTC
CASSGLTGGNYGYTF
>TRBJ2-3|TRBD1|TRBV24-1|-
TGTGCCACCAGTAACTCCGGGACAGGTGATGCAGATACGCAGTATTTT
CATSNSGTGDADTQYF
>TRBJ2-5|TRBD2|TRBV28|-
TGTGCCAGCAGTTTACCACCTAGCGGGAGTGGGGAAGAGACCCAGTACTTC
CASSLPPSGSGEETQYF
>TRBJ2-5|-|TRBV7-2|-
TGTGCCAGCAGCCCAGTGGGCCTCCAAGAGACCCAGTACTTC
CASSPVGLQETQYF
>TRBJ2-2|-|TRBV11-2|-
TGTGCCAGCAGCCGCAGGGGAAACACCGGGGAGCTGTTTTTT
CASSRRGNTGELFF
>TRBJ1-1|TRBD1|TRBV10-2|-
TGCGCCAGCAGTGAGCAGGGGGGATCCATGAACACTGAAGCTTTCTTT
CASSEQGGSMNTEAFF
>TRBJ1-3|-|TRBV10-3|-
TGTGCCATCACCCCCTCGCCAGATTCTGGAAACACCATATATTTT
CAITPSPDSGNTIYF
>TRBJ2-5|-|TRBV7-9|-
TGTGCCAGCATTCGAGATCCGGGATGGCAGACCCAGTACTTC
CASIRDPGWQTQYF
>TRBJ1-2|TRBD1|TRBV18|few
TGTGCCAGCTCACCCGGACAGGATGATGGCTACACCTTC
CASSPGQDDGYTF
>TRBJ2-7|TRBD1|TRBV7-9|-
TGTGCCAGCAGCCACAGGGACAGGGGAAACGAGCAGTACTTC
CASSHRDRGNEQYF
>TRBJ1-1|-|TRBV5-1|-
TGCGCCAGCAGCTTGGCCCTCGCGGGGGTGAGTGAAGCTTTCTTT
CASSLALAGVSEAFF
>TRBJ1-4|-|TRBV28|-
TGTGCCAGCAGTTCCATCACAAGAACTAATGAAAAACTGTTTTTT
CASSSITRTNEKLFF
>TRBJ2-7|-|TRBV30|-
TGTGCCTGGGACACCACAGGGTACGACGAGCAGTACTTC
CAWDTTGYDEQYF
>TRBJ2-6|-|TRBV6-5|-
TGTGCCAGCAGTTCGGGGAGCTCTGGGGCCAACGTCCTGACTTTC
CASSSGSSGANVLTF
>TRBJ2-1|TRBD2|TRBV4-1|-
TGCGCCAGCAGTCGACTAGCGGGGGTCGACAATGAGCAGTTCTTC
CASSRLAGVDNEQFF
>TRBJ2-3|TRBD1|TRBV14|-
TGTGCCAGCAGCCAACGGACAGGGGGCTCAGATACGCAGTATTTT
CASSQRTGGSDTQYF
>TRBJ1-2|TRBD1|TRBV6-6|-
TGTGCCAGCAGCCCCCGGACAGGCGTGAATCGCTACACCTTC
CASSPRTGVNRYTF
>TRBJ1-2|TRBD1|TRBV29-1|-
TGCAGCGTTTCAACAGGGGGTGGCTATGGCTACACCTTC
CSVSTGGGYGYTF
>TRBJ2-5|TRBD1|TRBV16|-
TGTGCCAGCAGCCAATATGGACAGGGGGCTTCCTATCAAGAGACCCAGTACTTC
CASSQYGQGASYQETQYF
>TRBJ2-7|TRBD1|TRBV6-1|-
TGTGCCAGCAGTGAGGGACAGCGAAGGAACGAGCAGTACTTC
CASSEGQRRNEQYF
>TRBJ2-5|-|TRBV7-8|-
TGTGCCAGCAGCTTGCAGCGGCAGTACCAAGAGACCCAGTACTTC
CASSLQRQYQETQYF
>TRBJ2-2|-|TRBV3-1/TRBV3-2|-
TGTGCCAGCAGCCAAGGGAGGGTCACCGGGGAGCTGTTTTTT
CASSQGRVTGELFF
>TRBJ1-5|-|TRBV20-1|-
TGCAGTGCTAGTTCGAGGCAGGGTCCAAATCAGCCCCAGCATTTT
CSASSRQGPNQPQHF
>TRBJ2-5|-|TRBV5-5|few
TGTGCCAGCAGCTTAGAACAGGGTAGCAAAACCCAGTACTTC
CASSLEQGSKTQYF
>TRBJ2-5|TRBD1|TRBV4-3|-
TGCGCCAGCAGCCAATCCGGGACAGGGTACCAAGAGACCCAGTACTTC
CASSQSGTGYQETQYF
>TRBJ1-1|-|TRBV6-6|-
TGTGCCAGCAACTCAGGGGCGAGCACTGAAGCTTTCTTT
CASNSGASTEAFF
>TRBJ1-6|TRBD1|TRBV6-5|-
TGTGCCAGCAGTACCACCGGGACAGGGAATTCACCCCTCCACTTT
CASSTTGTGNSPLHF
>TRBJ1-1|TRBD1|TRBV7-2|-
TGTGCCAGCAGCACTACAGGGGTCACTGAAGCTTTCTTT
CASSTTGVTEAFF
>TRBJ2-1|-|TRBV21-1|-
TGTGCCAGCAGCCCCCGCTGGCTAGCGTTGAGCTCCTACAATGAGCAGTTCTTC
CASSPRWLALSSYNEQFF